Listed below are T cell receptor beta chains from one sample, sequenced in a study of blood T cells in healthy people across ages. TCRdb reanalysed the 5' RACE reads using MiXCR and keeps one entry per CDR3 protein. The sample has about 930,000 distinct CDR3 sequences; roughly 29% are singletons. The data were also submitted as part of a second study, on T cells of mothers and their children.

The specimen sequenced was blood. All receptors come from a middle-aged woman in good health. Both conserved end residues are part of each CDR3. D genes are given only for firm matches. Clone sizes are given selectively: once, few, many, or a class where the clone is expanded.

j_call: TRBJ2-3
v_call: TRBV20-1
d_call: TRBD2
clone_size: few
cdr3_nt: TGCAGTGCTGGGACTAGCAGGGGGGGAACAGATACGCAGTATTTT
cdr3_aa: CSAGTSRGGTDTQYF

j_call: TRBJ1-4
v_call: TRBV3-1
d_call: TRBD1
clone_size: .
cdr3_nt: TGTGCCAGCAGCTTGTACACAGGGGCGACTAATGAAAAACTGTTTTTT
cdr3_aa: CASSLYTGATNEKLFF

j_call: TRBJ2-7
v_call: TRBV2
d_call: .
clone_size: many
cdr3_nt: TGTGCCAGCACCCAAATACAGGGCGGGCGAGGGTACGAGCAGTACTTC
cdr3_aa: CASTQIQGGRGYEQYF

j_call: TRBJ1-2
v_call: TRBV28
d_call: .
clone_size: many
cdr3_nt: TGTGCCAGCAGTTGGAGGACCTATGGCTACACCTTC
cdr3_aa: CASSWRTYGYTF

j_call: TRBJ2-7
v_call: TRBV18
d_call: TRBD1
clone_size: .
cdr3_nt: TGTGCCAGCTCACTCTGGGGACAGGGTCCTCTTCACGAGCAGTACTTC
cdr3_aa: CASSLWGQGPLHEQYF

j_call: TRBJ1-5
v_call: TRBV28
d_call: .
clone_size: .
cdr3_nt: TGTGCCAGCAGTTGGGAGGGCGTCGGACAGCCCCAGCATTTT
cdr3_aa: CASSWEGVGQPQHF

j_call: TRBJ2-3
v_call: TRBV27
d_call: TRBD2
clone_size: .
cdr3_nt: TGTGGCAGCAGTCTAGGCCGGGGACTAGCGGGGGTTACAGATACGCAGTATTTT
cdr3_aa: CGSSLGRGLAGVTDTQYF

j_call: TRBJ1-2
v_call: TRBV12-3/TRBV12-4
d_call: .
clone_size: few
cdr3_nt: TGTGCCAGCAGTTTGGGCCTCAGAGGGGACTATGGCTACACCTTC
cdr3_aa: CASSLGLRGDYGYTF

j_call: TRBJ2-6
v_call: TRBV5-6
d_call: TRBD1
clone_size: few
cdr3_nt: TGTGCCAGCAGCTCCGGACAGGGGGCTTATGGGGCCAACGTCCTGACTTTC
cdr3_aa: CASSSGQGAYGANVLTF

j_call: TRBJ1-5
v_call: TRBV27
d_call: TRBD1
clone_size: few
cdr3_nt: TGTGCCAGCAGTTCCGGGACAGGGGGCTTCGGGCAGCCCCAGCATTTT
cdr3_aa: CASSSGTGGFGQPQHF

j_call: TRBJ2-1
v_call: TRBV11-2
d_call: TRBD2
clone_size: .
cdr3_nt: TGTGCCAGCAGCGCCACCGGGGGGGCAGGCAATGAGCAGTTCTTC
cdr3_aa: CASSATGGAGNEQFF

j_call: TRBJ2-3
v_call: TRBV4-3
d_call: .
clone_size: few
cdr3_nt: TGCGCCAGCAGCCAAGAGAAAAACTTAGGGGGATACACAGATACGCAGTATTTT
cdr3_aa: CASSQEKNLGGYTDTQYF

j_call: TRBJ1-5
v_call: TRBV16
d_call: TRBD1
clone_size: .
cdr3_nt: TGTGCCAGCAGCCAGACCGGACAGGGGGGACAGCCCCAGCATTTT
cdr3_aa: CASSQTGQGGQPQHF

j_call: TRBJ2-5
v_call: TRBV3-1
d_call: .
clone_size: many
cdr3_nt: TGTGCCAGCAGCCAAGATCCCGGGGCGGGACAAGAGACCCAGTACTTC
cdr3_aa: CASSQDPGAGQETQYF

j_call: TRBJ2-5
v_call: TRBV12-3/TRBV12-4
d_call: TRBD2
clone_size: .
cdr3_nt: TGTGCCAACAGCCCGACCGGACTAGCGGGCCTTAGGGGCCAAGAGACCCAGTACTTC
cdr3_aa: CANSPTGLAGLRGQETQYF

j_call: TRBJ1-2
v_call: TRBV3-1
d_call: .
clone_size: .
cdr3_nt: TGTGCCAGCAGCCAAGGAACAGGGTCATCCTCTGGCTACACCTTC
cdr3_aa: CASSQGTGSSSGYTF